These 9 T cell receptor beta chains share one sample of origin, sequenced in a study of blood T cell repertoires in COVID-19. Profiled with immunoSEQ multiplex PCR; TCRdb holds only in-frame clones, not every one. The profile covers under 250,000 clones, with about 79% appearing a single time and about 9.7% taken by the ten largest. What was sequenced was peripheral blood. The receptors were sampled from a man between 45 and 60 years old with active or convalescent COVID-19.

This clone came up many times. The J gene is TRBJ2-7, the V gene TRBV5-6, with no clear D. The length of the CDR3 is 14 residues. Germline CDR1 and CDR2: SGHDT and YYEEEE. V lost 0 bases, J lost 0 bases, and 7 bases lay in between. The CDR3 reads CASSLGRSSYEQYF. CDR3 DNA: TGTGCCAGCAGCTTGGGACGGAGCTCCTACGAGCAGTACTTC.

CDR3 protein: CATSRRGGGRHQPQHF. The CDR3 coding sequence is TGTGCCACCAGCCGACGAGGAGGGGGCAGACATCAGCCCCAGCATTTT. This chain links TRBV15 with TRBJ1-5; 7 nucleotides match TRBD1. This CDR3 spans 16 amino acids. The germline V gene encodes CDR1 LNHNV and CDR2 YYDKDF (reference sequence). J was trimmed by 5 bases and V by 5 bases; bases with no gene match: 12.

The chain combines TRBV6-5 with TRBJ1-3; 7 bases map to TRBD1. The germline CDR1 and CDR2 sequences are MNHEY and SVGAGI. The CDR3 runs 13 residues. The V and J ends lost 10 bases and 2 bases, in that order; junction bases with no gene match: 5. CDR3 sequence (DNA): TGTGCCACCGCGACAGGGCCTGGAAACACCATATATTTT. It encodes CATATGPGNTIYF.

V is TRBV2 and J is TRBJ1-2; D is ambiguous. V gave up 6 bases and J gave up 5 bases, with 13 bases separating them. This CDR3 comprises 13 residues. The V gene's germline CDR1 is SNHLY and CDR2 FYNNEI. The CDR3 sequence is CASSPTHGYGYTF. In DNA, the CDR3 is TGTGCCAGCAGCCCGACTCATGGATATGGCTACACCTTC. The full variable domain, completed using reference TRBV2 and TRBJ1-2, is EPEVTQTPSHQVTQMGQEVILRCVPISNHLYFYWYRQILGQKVEFLVSFYNNEISEKSEIFDDQFSVERPDGSNFTLKIRSTKLEDSAMYFCASSPTHGYGYTFGSGTRLTVV.

The chain has TRBV7-9 and TRBJ1-2; 8 nucleotides match TRBD1. V gave up 5 bases and J gave up 7 bases; unmatched junction bases: 9. From germline, CDR1 is SEHNR and CDR2 FQNEAQ (reference sequence). The CDR3 extends over 14 amino acids. The CDR3 here is CASSQPAGGLGYTF. CDR3 bases: TGTGCCAGCAGCCAACCTGCAGGGGGCCTTGGCTACACCTTC.

The chain joins TRBV28 to TRBJ1-5; maybe TRBD1 (6 bases). V was clipped by 7 bases and J by 5 bases, with 15 bases between them. Germline V gene sequence: CDR1 MDHEN, CDR2 SYDVKM. CDR3 size: 14 residues. CDR3 DNA: TGTGCCAGCACCGTAGGGGGGGCCCATCAGCCCCAGCATTTT. Amino acid sequence: CASTVGGAHQPQHF.

The rearrangement links TRBV7-9 to TRBJ2-5, with 8 bases matching TRBD2. V trimming: 8 bases; J trimming: 4 bases; junction bases outside the gene matches: 6. This CDR3 comprises 13 residues. CDR1 and CDR2 (germline): SEHNR, FQNEAQ (reference sequence). CDR3 in amino acids: CASGRSGRETQYF. The CDR3 nucleotides are TGTGCCAGCGGCCGGAGCGGGAGAGAGACCCAGTACTTC.

J is TRBJ1-3 and V is TRBV5-1, with 7 bases matching TRBD1. This CDR3 contains 13 residues. Germline CDR1 SGHRS, CDR2 YFSETQ. The V segment lost 7 bases and the J segment 2 bases; nucleotides outside the gene matches: 3. The DNA of the CDR3 is TGCGCCAGCCAGACAGGGACTGGAAACACCATATATTTT. As protein: CASQTGTGNTIYF.

The chain recombines TRBV9 with TRBJ1-1; the D is unclear. V lost 0 bases, J lost 1 base, and 10 bases lay in between. This CDR3 region has 15 residues. CDR1 SGDLS and CDR2 YYNGEE come from the germline V gene. In nucleotides, the CDR3 is TGTGCCAGCAGCGTAGATTCCTACGGGAACACTGAAGCTTTCTTT. Translated, it gives CASSVDSYGNTEAFF.